This TCR beta chain was identified during a study of T cells in women clearing cervical HPV infection. On the study more broadly: HLA type stays a possible confounder, typing being limited.

Sequencing was performed with immunoSEQ multiplex PCR; in TCRdb, only in-frame clones are kept and a portion is missing. The table lists about 48,000 clones, with about 1.6% in the top ten. Study-wide findings and caveats: Associations may precede or follow infection; HPV-specific or memory T cells were not isolated. CIN3+ cases had significantly higher TCR repertoire richness than controls, but evenness did not differ. Combining TCR richness with V gene abundances gave roughly 0.88 AUC.

Trimming removed 7 bases from V and 2 bases from J; junction bases left unmatched: 7. In germline, CDR1 is MDHEN, CDR2 SYDVKM. The CDR3 covers 14 residues. Note on this clone: Antigen unknown. Read coverage stops 3 residues before the CDR3 terminus; the germline J gene supplies the remainder.

The chain combines TRBV28 with TRBJ2-7; 8 bases are a match to TRBD2. The sequenced material came from blood buffy coat. This receptor was obtained from a woman between 18 and 69 years old with a cervical HPV16 infection that either progressed to CIN3+ or cleared (not recorded which). This CDR3 reads CASTLRGGTYEQYF. CDR3 bases read: TGTGCCAGCACCCTCCGGGGGGGGACCTACGAG.